This T cell receptor beta chain appears in the sequencing data of a study of CD8 T cells in Susac syndrome (dated by TCRdb to 2018 to 2020). Looking at the study overall: Repertoire sequencing was used to test whether CD8+ T cell activation and differentiation in Susac syndrome was antigen driven. Broad study findings and their caveats: The number of individuals in the TCR sequencing and HLA analysis was acknowledged as relatively small.

The CDR3 numbers 15 residues from cysteine through phenylalanine. Here the CDR3 DNA is all that survives: 45 bases in frame from base 1. The CDR1 and CDR2 encoded by the germline V gene are MGHDK and SYGVNS. V loses 2 bases, J loses 3 bases, and the germline ends lie 10 bases apart. With regard to this clonotype: Its antigen is unknown. No base quality information exists; no much larger clone differs at one position.

RNA was extracted using the RNeasy kit, and about 0.45 to 1 ug of the RNA was reverse transcribed with random hexamers. The immunoSEQ multiplex PCR assay, which covers 54 Vbeta and 13 Jbeta segments, was used to amplify TCR beta CDR3 regions. PCR amplification bias was corrected using a synthetic template baseline for primer optimization and computational correction. From the authors' description of their analysis: Reads were annotated to V, D and J genes per IMGT and analyzed with immunoSEQ Analyzer, keeping only productive sequences. Clonality was calculated as one minus the Shannon entropy normalized by log2 of the number of productive unique sequences. For each patient and control, public and private clones were evaluated within the 100 most prevalent clones. Susac-specific clones were defined as absent from healthy and MS cohorts, 1052 published viral clones and other ImmuneACCESS disease sequences. Clones were called with MiXCR by TCRdb after fastp trimmed the public reads at Q25, and only in-frame beta chains were retained. Every distinct CDR3 protein forms one entry, paired with its most common genes and DNA. It is TCRdb's table, rather than the study itself, that gives the V and J calls and clone size. The sample data list about 200,000 distinct CDR3 sequences, and 85% to 95% of these were observed just once. The ten largest clones represent roughly 0.1% of the sample.

Peripheral blood CD8+ and CD4+ T cells from healthy donors, Susac syndrome patients and multiple sclerosis patients were profiled using high-throughput TCR beta sequencing. Healthy donors were included as age- and sex-matched controls. Bulk CD8+ and CD4+ T cells were purified magnetically by negative isolation, whereas CD8+ TEMRA cells were enriched by FACS. Blood was drawn into EDTA tubes, processed within 24 hours, and PBMCs were isolated by density gradient centrifugation. PBMCs intended for TCR sequencing were frozen in liquid nitrogen and were later thawed in a 37 degrees C water bath. Purity of sorted or isolated CD4+, CD8+ and CD8+ TEMRA cells was at least 90%.

Material for sequencing was CD4+ T cells from PBMCs. Recombination linked TRBV25-1 to TRBJ2-2, and TRBD1 may be the D gene, going by 5 matching bases. This clonotype was sampled from a human donor in good health. The nucleotides read TGTGCCAGCAGTGAAGCTACAGGCTACACCGGGGAGCTGTTTTTT. Its protein reads: CASSEATGYTGELFF.